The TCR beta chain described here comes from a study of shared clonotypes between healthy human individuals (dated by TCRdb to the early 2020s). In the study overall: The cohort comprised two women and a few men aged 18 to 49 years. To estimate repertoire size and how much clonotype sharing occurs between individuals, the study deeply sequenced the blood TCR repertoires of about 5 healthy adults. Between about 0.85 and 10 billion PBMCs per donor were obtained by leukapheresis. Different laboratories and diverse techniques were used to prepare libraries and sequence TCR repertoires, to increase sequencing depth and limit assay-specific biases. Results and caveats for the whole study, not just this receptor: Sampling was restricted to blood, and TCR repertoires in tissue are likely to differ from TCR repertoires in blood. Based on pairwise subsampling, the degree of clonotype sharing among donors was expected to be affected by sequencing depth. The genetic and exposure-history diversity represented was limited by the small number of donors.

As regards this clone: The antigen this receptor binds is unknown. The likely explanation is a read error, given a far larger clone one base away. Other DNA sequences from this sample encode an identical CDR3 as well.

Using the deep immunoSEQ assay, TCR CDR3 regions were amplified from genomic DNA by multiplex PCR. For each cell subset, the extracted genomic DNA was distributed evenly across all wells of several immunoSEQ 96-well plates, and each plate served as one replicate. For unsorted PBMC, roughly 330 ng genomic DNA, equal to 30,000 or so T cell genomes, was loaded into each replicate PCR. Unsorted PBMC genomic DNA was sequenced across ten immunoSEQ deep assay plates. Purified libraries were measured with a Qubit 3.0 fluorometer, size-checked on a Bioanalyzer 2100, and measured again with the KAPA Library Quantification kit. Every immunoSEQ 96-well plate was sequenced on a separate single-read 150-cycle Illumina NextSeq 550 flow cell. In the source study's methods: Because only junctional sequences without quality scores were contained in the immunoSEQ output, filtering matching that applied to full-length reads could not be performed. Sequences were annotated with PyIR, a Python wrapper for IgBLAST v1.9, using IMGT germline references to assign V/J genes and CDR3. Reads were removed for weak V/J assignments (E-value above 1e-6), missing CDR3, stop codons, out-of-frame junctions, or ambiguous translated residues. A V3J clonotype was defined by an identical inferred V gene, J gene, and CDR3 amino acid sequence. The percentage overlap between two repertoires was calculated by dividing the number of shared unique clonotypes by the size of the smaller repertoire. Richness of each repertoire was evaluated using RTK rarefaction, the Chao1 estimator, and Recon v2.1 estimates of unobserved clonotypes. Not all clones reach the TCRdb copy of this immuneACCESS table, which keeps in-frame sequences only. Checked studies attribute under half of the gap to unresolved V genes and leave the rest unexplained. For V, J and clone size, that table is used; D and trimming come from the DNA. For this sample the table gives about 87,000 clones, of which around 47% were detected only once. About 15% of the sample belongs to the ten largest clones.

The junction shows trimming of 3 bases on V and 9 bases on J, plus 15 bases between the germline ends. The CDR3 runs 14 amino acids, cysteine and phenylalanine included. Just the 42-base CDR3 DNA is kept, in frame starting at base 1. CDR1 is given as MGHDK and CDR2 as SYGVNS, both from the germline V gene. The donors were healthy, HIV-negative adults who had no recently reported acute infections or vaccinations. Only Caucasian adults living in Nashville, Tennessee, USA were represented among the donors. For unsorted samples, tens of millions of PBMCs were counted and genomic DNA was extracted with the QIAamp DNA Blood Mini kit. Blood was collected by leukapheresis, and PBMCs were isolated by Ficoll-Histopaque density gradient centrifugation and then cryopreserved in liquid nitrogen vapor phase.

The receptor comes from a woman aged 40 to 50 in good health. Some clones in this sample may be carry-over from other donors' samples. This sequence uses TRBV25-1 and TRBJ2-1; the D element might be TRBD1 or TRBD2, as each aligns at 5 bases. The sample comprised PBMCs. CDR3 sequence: CASSEFGRGREQFF. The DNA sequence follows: TGTGCCAGCAGTGAGTTCGGCCGGGGCCGTGAGCAGTTCTTC.